This is a list of T cell receptor beta chains from one sample in a study of shared clonotypes between healthy human individuals. TCRdb's copy holds only in-frame clones and misses some; the assay was immunoSEQ multiplex PCR. The repertoire holds approximately 1.5 million clones, with approximately 98% as singletons. The specimen sequenced was naive CD4+ T cells sorted from blood. The receptors were sampled from a man aged 25-40 years in good health. Both conserved end residues are part of each CDR3. The size field is filled for only some rows; it gives once, few, many or a size class.

v_gene	abundance	j_gene	CDR3aa
TRBV7-8	once	TRBJ2-5	CASSRSGDRGVIETQYF
TRBV6-5	-	TRBJ2-1	CASRSAGLDTNEQFF
TRBV6-1	-	TRBJ2-1	CASRERGSSYNEQFF
TRBV10-2	-	TRBJ1-2	CASSGADGYTF
TRBV29-1	-	TRBJ2-5	CSVEQSQETQYF
TRBV2	-	TRBJ1-2	CASTSWVGTNYGYTF
TRBV5-1	-	TRBJ2-7	CASSLGTTTYEQYF
TRBV7-9	-	TRBJ2-7	CASTTLAGDSYEQYF
TRBV10-3	-	TRBJ2-7	CAISEWTGGHYEQYF
TRBV4-3	-	TRBJ2-3	CASSQDFTADTQYF
TRBV5-4	-	TRBJ1-1	CASSARGGSNTEAFF
TRBV6-4	-	TRBJ2-3	CASSDWGASTDTQYF
TRBV21-1	-	TRBJ1-4	CASMRREKLFF
TRBV28	-	TRBJ1-1	CASSTTPRATEAFF
TRBV19	-	TRBJ2-1	CASSGSAYPWKSAYNEQFF
TRBV7-2	-	TRBJ1-5	CASSSSGDQPQHF
TRBV28	-	TRBJ2-5	CASSFTSRLRTQYF
TRBV28	-	TRBJ1-2	CASRGRGTLYGYTF
TRBV28	-	TRBJ1-3	CASSLDGYSGNTIYF
TRBV5-1	-	TRBJ2-1	CASSLTNRGYYEQFF
TRBV29-1	-	TRBJ2-2	CSVRVTNTGELFF
TRBV5-6	-	TRBJ2-3	CASSPLAVDTDTQYF
TRBV7-3	-	TRBJ2-7	CASSPSRQGASEQYF
TRBV15	-	TRBJ1-3	CATSRGVSLGNTIYF
TRBV7-8	-	TRBJ1-6	CASSLWDGNNSPLHF
TRBV2	-	TRBJ1-5	CASTQGPWGNQPQHF
TRBV5-4	-	TRBJ2-7	CASSWGRGLNYEQYF
TRBV11-2	-	TRBJ2-1	CASSRGGSYNEQFF
TRBV6-6	-	TRBJ2-1	CASSRTSGYNEQFF